The 6 T cell receptor beta chains reported below all come from one sample, sequenced in a study of blood T cell repertoires in COVID-19. This table comes from immunoSEQ multiplex PCR, and its TCRdb copy is limited to in-frame clones, with some not included. This sample has approximately 94,000 clones; around 84% occur once, and the top ten carry around a quarter. The specimen sequenced was peripheral blood. The receptors derive from a man in his sixties with acute or convalescent COVID-19.

The rearrangement links TRBV4-2 to TRBJ1-1, with TRBD1 identical over 7 bases. Germline trimming cut 0 bases from V and 0 bases from J; bases unmatched to any gene: 4. CDR3 length equals 16 residues. CDR1 and CDR2 from the germline V gene are LGHNA and YNFKEQ. CDR3 nucleotide sequence: TGTGCCAGCAGCCAAGAAACACAGGGGTTGAACACTGAAGCTTTCTTT. It encodes CASSQETQGLNTEAFF.

The chain combines TRBV28 with TRBJ1-4, with D possibly TRBD1 on 6 matching bases. This CDR3 contains 18 residues. Trimming pared 5 bases from V and 5 bases from J, leaving 24 bases between. Germline-derived CDR1 and CDR2 are MDHEN and SYDVKM. DNA for the CDR3: TGTGCCAGCAGTCCCCAAATGGGGGGGAAGGGGGTCAATGAAAAACTGTTTTTT. Translating it yields CASSPQMGGKGVNEKLFF.

The CDR3 protein is CASSITGNYGYTF. DNA for the CDR3: TGTGCCAGTAGTATAACAGGGAACTATGGCTACACCTTC. The chain joins TRBV19 to TRBJ1-2; D is possibly TRBD1 (6 bases). Germline V gives CDR1 LNHDA, CDR2 SQIVND (reference sequence). The V end lost 2 bases, the J end lost 2 bases, and 6 bases lay between the germline ends. The CDR3 length is 13 residues.

A note on this clone: The junction differs from germline at one of its ends, possibly a read error. V is TRBV10-1 and J is TRBJ2-7, with D maybe TRBD1 (5 bases). There are 14 residues in the CDR3. The germline CDR1 and CDR2 sequences are WNHNN and SYGVQD (reference sequence). The CDR3 sequence is CASIEDIRSYEQYF. The CDR3 DNA sequence: TGCGCCAGCATTGAGGACATCAGGTCCTACGAGCAGTACTTC.

The CDR3 nucleotides read TGTGCCAGCAGCCTCCGTGGGAGGGGCTCGGCGAATTCACCCCTCCACTTT. Residues: CASSLRGRGSANSPLHF. This chain links TRBV3-1 (or the pseudogene TRBV3-2) with TRBJ1-6, with a weak D call TRBD1 (5 bases). The germline CDR1 and CDR2 sequences are LGHDT and YNNKEL (reference sequence). The length of the CDR3 is 17 residues. The V end lost 4 bases, the J end lost 7 bases, and 20 bases lay between the germline ends.

This clone appeared once. CDR3 nucleotide sequence: TGTGCCAGCAGTTTTGGGGTCTCGGGGGGCATGAACACCGGGGAGCTGTTTTTT. Its protein is CASSFGVSGGMNTGELFF. The chain couples TRBV28 to TRBJ2-2, with a possible D match to TRBD2 (7 bases). The germline V gene encodes CDR1 MDHEN and CDR2 SYDVKM. The CDR3 totals 18 residues. With 3 bases removed from V and 1 base from J, the gap between germline ends came to 18 bases.